This T cell receptor beta chain was recorded in a study of blood T cell repertoires in COVID-19. For the study at large: Donors in the United States, Italy and Spain gave samples during acute or convalescent COVID-19.

CDR1 and CDR2 (germline): GTSNPN, SVGIG (reference sequence). V gave up 3 bases and J gave up 7 bases; unmatched junction bases: 6. The CDR3 has 15 residues. TCRdb's table, derived via immunoSEQ multiplex PCR, lists solely in-frame clones and lacks some. The sample yields more than 60,000 clones, about nine tenths seen once. Sequenced input: peripheral blood. The sequence was obtained from a man between 45 and 60 years old with active COVID-19. The rearrangement links TRBV30 to TRBJ1-6; 10 positions agree with TRBD1. CDR3 protein: CAWRLRQGANSPLHF. CDR3 bases: TGTGCCTGGAGGTTACGACAGGGGGCGAATTCACCCCTCCACTTT.